This section outlines one T cell receptor (beta chain) sequence together with its context. This sample is drawn from a study of blood T cell repertoires in COVID-19. Whole-study context: Italy, Spain and the United States were the sources of the convalescent and acute COVID-19 samples.

The germline V gene encodes CDR1 MNHNS and CDR2 SASEGT. This CDR3 contains 18 residues. V shed 2 bases and J shed 0 bases, with 16 bases lying between them. Authors' methods: The assay estimated nucleated cells by amplifying reference gene primers. Sequencing was performed with immunoSEQ multiplex PCR; in TCRdb, only in-frame clones are kept and a portion is missing. V and J calls and clone size are given by that table; D and trimming were obtained from the DNA. The table includes under 200,000 clones, about four fifths detected once. The source of this sequence is an older woman who had recovered from COVID-19. This chain connects TRBV6-1 to TRBJ2-2, with D possibly TRBD1 on 5 matching bases. The sample was PBMCs or T cells enriched from blood (not recorded which). The CDR3 coding sequence is TGTGCCAGCAGTGAAAAGCCACGGACACCCGCGAACACCGGGGAGCTGTTTTTT. Protein sequence: CASSEKPRTPANTGELFF.